A single sample gave rise to the 18 T cell receptor beta chains below, sequenced in a study of CD4 T cells in relation to SARS-CoV-2 and coronaviruses. Produced via immunoSEQ multiplex PCR; TCRdb's table is partial and in-frame only. Seen here are about 70,000 clones, around 87% observed once, and the top ten hold around 1.5%. The unexposed donors gave CD4+ T cells in about 2011-2019, prior to COVID-19. The source material was memory CD4+ T cells from PBMCs. These TCRs come from a human donor in good health.

A few counts support this clone. The chain combines TRBV19 with TRBJ1-2; 8 positions match TRBD1. With 3 bases clipped from V and 6 bases from J, the junction kept 6 bases outside the gene matches. Germline loops: CDR1 LNHDA, CDR2 SQIVND (reference sequence). The CDR3 is 14 residues long. CDR3 in DNA: TGTGCCAGTAGTATTGAGGACAGGGCGAATGGCTACACCTTC. It is translated as CASSIEDRANGYTF.

The chain combines TRBV7-8 with TRBJ1-6; D call uncertain. This CDR3 contains 14 residues. V was cut by 2 bases and J by 7 bases, with 9 bases left in between. Germline lookup yields CDR1 SGHVS and CDR2 FQNEAQ. This chain's CDR3 is CASSLSGLNSPLHF. The CDR3 coding sequence is TGTGCCAGCAGCTTAAGTGGACTCAATTCACCCCTCCACTTT.

V is TRBV5-1 and J is TRBJ2-7; D tentatively reads TRBD1 or TRBD2 (5 bases each). The germline V gene encodes CDR1 SGHRS and CDR2 YFSETQ. The CDR3 runs to 16 residues. Trimming took 5 bases from V and 3 from J, leaving 21 bases between them. In DNA form, the CDR3 reads TGCGCCAGCAGTGCCTCTCTAACCGGGGCCCACTACGAGCAGTACTTC. Its translation: CASSASLTGAHYEQYF.

This CDR3 reads CASSLGVARRADTQYF. DNA for the CDR3: TGTGCCAGCAGCCTCGGGGTAGCTAGGAGGGCAGATACGCAGTATTTT. The chain couples TRBV9 to TRBJ2-3, with a possible D match to TRBD2 (6 bases). Between the trimmed V and J ends, which lost 4 bases and 4 bases, there was a span of 19 bases. The CDR3 has 16 amino acids. Germline CDR1 and CDR2: SGDLS and YYNGEE. The full variable domain, in which reference TRBV9 and TRBJ2-3 provide the parts outside the CDR3, is DSGVTQTPKHLITATGQRVTLRCSPRSGDLSVYWYQQSLDQGLQFLIQYYNGEERAKGNILERFSAQQFPDLHSELNLSSLELGDSALYFCASSLGVARRADTQYFGPGTRLTVL.

The chain has TRBV28 and TRBJ1-2; D remains ambiguous. CDR1 is MDHEN, CDR2 SYDVKM, per germline. Trimming removed 3 bases at V and 4 bases at J, with 6 bases between. This CDR3 spans 12 amino acids. For the CDR3, the DNA is TGTGCCAGCAGTTTTACCCGCTATGGCTACACCTTC. This gives the protein CASSFTRYGYTF.

The chain recombines TRBV5-4 with TRBJ1-2, with TRBD1 matching 12 bases. The CDR3 covers 14 residues. With V trimmed by 3 bases and J by 8 bases, 5 bases remained unmatched. CDR1 and CDR2 from the germline V gene are SGHNT and YYREEE (reference sequence). The CDR3 spells CASSWGQGAGGYTF. For the CDR3, the DNA is TGTGCCAGCAGCTGGGGACAGGGGGCGGGCGGCTACACCTTC. The full variable domain, completed using reference TRBV5-4 and TRBJ1-2, is ETGVTQSPTHLIKTRGQQVTLRCSSQSGHNTVSWYQQALGQGPQFIFQYYREEENGRGNFPPRFSGLQFPNYSSELNVNALELDDSALYLCASSWGQGAGGYTFGSGTRLTVV.

The rearrangement uses TRBV27 and TRBJ1-5; a weak D match, TRBD1 (5 bases). Germline CDR1 is MNHEY and CDR2 is SMNVEV (reference sequence). The CDR3 extends over 16 amino acids. The V gene lost 7 bases and the J gene lost 5 bases, with 21 bases spanning the gap. As DNA, the CDR3 is TGTGCCAGCATCAGGAGCCAGGGCCCGTCGGATCAGCCCCAGCATTTT. This encodes CASIRSQGPSDQPQHF.

This clone was observed a handful of times. V and J are TRBV7-8 and TRBJ2-5, with a tentative D call TRBD2 (6 bases). V lost 6 bases and J 1 base, leaving 24 bases between the germline ends. Germline-derived CDR1 and CDR2 are SGHVS and FQNEAQ. This CDR3 contains 18 residues. The CDR3 bases are TGTGCCAGCAGTACAAGGGCCGGGGAAAGACTAGTCCAAGAGACCCAGTACTTC. It yields the protein CASSTRAGERLVQETQYF.

V and J are TRBV10-3 and TRBJ1-1, with D possibly matching TRBD1 (5 bases). In germline, CDR1 is ENHRY, CDR2 SYGVKD. Trimming left V 3 bases short and J 3 bases short, with 17 bases between. The CDR3 totals 16 residues. For the CDR3, the DNA is TGTGCCATCAGTGAAGGACGACACCTGGGGGACACTGAAGCTTTCTTT. It yields the protein CAISEGRHLGDTEAFF.

The rearrangement uses TRBV29-1 and TRBJ2-7; tentatively, D is TRBD1 (6 bases). V lost 4 bases to trimming and J lost 3 bases, with 13 bases between them. Looked up from germline, CDR1 is SQVTM and CDR2 is ANQGSEA. The CDR3 length is 13 residues. The CDR3, as DNA: TGCAGCGTTGTTCAAGTACAGGGCTACGAGCAGTACTTC. It encodes CSVVQVQGYEQYF.

The chain links TRBV28 to TRBJ1-4; a possible D gene is TRBD1 (6 bases). Germline loops: CDR1 MDHEN, CDR2 SYDVKM. This CDR3 spans 14 amino acids. V lost 5 bases, J lost 8 bases, and 15 bases lay in between. The CDR3 loop is CASSRTVGEEKLFF. The CDR3 bases are TGTGCCAGCAGTAGGACAGTGGGCGAAGAAAAACTGTTTTTT.

The chain links TRBV29-1 to TRBJ1-1; TRBD1 aligns across 11 bases. J was trimmed by 0 bases and V by 6 bases; bases with no gene match: 6. The germline CDR1 and CDR2 sequences are SQVTM and ANQGSEA. The CDR3 totals 15 residues. CDR3 sequence (DNA): TGCAGCGTCACGGACAGGGGGCTCCTGAACACTGAAGCTTTCTTT. Its protein is CSVTDRGLLNTEAFF.

The chain links TRBV5-1 to TRBJ2-5; the match to TRBD1 covers 7 bases. Germline assignment: CDR1 SGHRS and CDR2 YFSETQ. This CDR3 spans 14 amino acids. Trimming at V came to 4 bases and at J to 5 bases, leaving 8 bases not matched to a gene. The CDR3, as DNA: TGCGCCAGCAGCCTCGACAGGGCTGGGGAGACCCAGTACTTC. Protein: CASSLDRAGETQYF.

The genes are TRBV6-1 and TRBJ2-2, with D uncertain. Trimming took 2 bases from V and 0 from J, leaving 4 bases between them. This CDR3 is 14 amino acids long. The germline gives CDR1 MNHNS, CDR2 SASEGT. The CDR3 bases are TGTGCCAGCAGTGAATCCCCGAACACCGGGGAGCTGTTTTTT. It yields the protein CASSESPNTGELFF.

This clone was seen a single time. The rearrangement links TRBV5-4 to TRBJ2-6; the match to TRBD1 covers 11 bases. Trimming took 3 bases from V and 0 from J; bases not matched to a gene: 2. The CDR3 runs to 17 residues. CDR1 and CDR2 from the germline V gene are SGHNT and YYREEE (reference sequence). The CDR3 reads CASSSGQGGSGANVLTF. The DNA for the CDR3 is TGTGCCAGCAGCTCGGGACAGGGGGGCTCTGGGGCCAACGTCCTGACTTTC. Variable domain in full (rest from reference TRBV5-4 and TRBJ2-6): ETGVTQSPTHLIKTRGQQVTLRCSSQSGHNTVSWYQQALGQGPQFIFQYYREEENGRGNFPPRFSGLQFPNYSSELNVNALELDDSALYLCASSSGQGGSGANVLTFGAGSRLTVL.

The chain links TRBV9 to TRBJ2-5; 7 nucleotides align to TRBD1. Germline lookup yields CDR1 SGDLS and CDR2 YYNGEE. This CDR3 spans 14 amino acids. The trim removed 4 bases at V and 0 bases at J, leaving 3 bases unmatched. The CDR3 sequence: CASSTGTDQETQYF. CDR3 DNA sequence: TGTGCCAGCAGCACCGGGACAGACCAAGAGACCCAGTACTTC.

This chain connects TRBV19 to TRBJ1-6; D possibly corresponds to TRBD1 (5 bases). CDR1 is LNHDA, CDR2 SQIVND, per germline (reference sequence). The V gene lost 3 bases and the J gene lost 13 bases, with 16 bases spanning the gap. The CDR3 extends over 14 amino acids. The CDR3 nucleotides are TGTGCCAGTAGTATCGGGACGGGAACCTACCCCCTCCACTTT. It encodes CASSIGTGTYPLHF.

The V gene is TRBV7-2, the J gene TRBJ1-1; D might be TRBD1 (6 bases). Germline V gene data show CDR1 as SGHTA and CDR2 as FQGNSA. Trimming took 6 bases from V and 5 from J, leaving 19 bases between them. This CDR3 is built from 15 residues. The CDR3 nucleotides are TGTGCCAGCAGGTGGACGTGGGGGGCGATAACTGAAGCTTTCTTT. This codes for CASRWTWGAITEAFF.